The next 18 T cell receptor beta chains were all read from a single sample in a study of CD4 and CD8 cells across lung adenocarcinoma regions (dated by TCRdb to the late 2010s). Libraries were built with PCR. The data were produced on a HiSeq X Ten. The public reads were quality trimmed at Q25 with fastp and then assembled into clones with MiXCR by TCRdb, keeping productive beta chains. Here each entry gathers all rows of one CDR3 protein and keeps the most common genes and DNA. For this sample the table gives 18,000 or so distinct CDR3 sequences, of which about half were detected only once. The top ten clones comprise 55% of the sample. Specimen: CD8+ T cells from the center of a lung tumor. The cell subset or site tag for this specimen amounts to: tumor center region. These receptors came from a female donor with lung adenocarcinoma. The CD4 and CD8 labels of this study may be unreliable.

This clonotype was seen a few times. The V and J genes are TRBV12-3 or TRBV12-4 and TRBJ1-2; D unclear. V lost 3 bases and J 7 bases, leaving 9 bases between the germline ends. The CDR3 sequence is 12 residues long. The CDR3 reads CASSFDSGGYTF. The CDR3 nucleotides are TGTGCCAGCAGTTTTGATAGTGGTGGCTACACCTTC.

This clonotype occurred once. An end of the junction does not agree with germline; a read error may underlie this. The CDR3 is CASSDPGLCGTDTQYF. The CDR3 bases are TGTGCCAGCAGTGACCCGGGTTTGTGTGGCACAGACACGCAGTATTTT. V is TRBV25-1 and J is TRBJ2-3; D remains unclear. CDR1 is MGHDK, CDR2 SYGVNS, per germline. This CDR3 is 16 amino acids long.

This clonotype appeared a few times. The chain is built from TRBV6-1 and TRBJ1-1; D not certain. Per germline, CDR1 MNHNS and CDR2 SASEGT. The CDR3 is 13 residues long. V shed 2 bases and J shed 3 bases, with 7 bases lying between them. CDR3 amino acids: CASSELGDTEAFF. The CDR3 DNA reads TGTGCCAGCAGTGAACTGGGAGACACTGAAGCTTTCTTT.

The chain uses TRBV27 and TRBJ2-2; TRBD1 is a possible D gene (6 bases). Germline V gene sequence: CDR1 MNHEY, CDR2 SMNVEV (reference sequence). The CDR3 is 14 residues long. Trimming cost V 4 bases and J 7 bases, with 13 bases left between them. The CDR3 DNA reads TGTGCCAGCAGTTCACAGGGTTGGGGCGGGGAGCTGTTTTTT. Protein product: CASSSQGWGGELFF.

Turning to this clonotype: At one end the junction does not follow the germline gene, possibly because of a read error. The chain joins TRBV6-5 to TRBJ2-6; D might be TRBD1 (5 bases). This CDR3 has 17 amino acids. Germline values: CDR1 MNHEY, CDR2 SVGAGI. CDR3 nucleotides: TGTGCCAGCAGTTATCGGCAGGCCCCCTCTGGGGCCAACGTCCAGTCCTTC. It translates to CASSYRQAPSGANVQSF.

This clonotype is judged medium-sized. V gene TRBV20-1 combines with J gene TRBJ2-7, with 9 bases aligning to TRBD1. The germline gives CDR1 DFQATT, CDR2 SNEGSKA (reference sequence). The CDR3 runs 16 residues. J gave up 2 bases and V 0 bases, and 8 bases lay outside the gene matches. In DNA form, the CDR3 reads TGCAGTGCTAGAGATTATGGGGGACAGGGACCCTACGAGCAGTACTTC. Its translation is CSARDYGGQGPYEQYF.

This clonotype has ten or more counts. The J gene is TRBJ2-1, the V gene TRBV11-2; perhaps TRBD2 as D (5 bases). CDR3 length: 12 amino acids. The V and J ends lost 3 bases and 9 bases respectively, with 9 bases between them. CDR1 and CDR2 (germline): SGHAT, FQNNGV. The CDR3 DNA is TGTGCCAGCAGCTTGGGAGCCGGTGAGCAGTTCTTC. This encodes CASSLGAGEQFF.

This clonotype showed up just a few times. The chain uses TRBV6-5 and TRBJ2-1; maybe TRBD1 (8 bases). Trimming pared 5 bases from V and 13 bases from J, leaving 24 bases between. Germline CDR1 reads MNHEY; CDR2 reads SVGAGI. This CDR3 is 15 amino acids long. The CDR3, as DNA: TGTGCCAGCAGTCACACAGGGGGGGCGGGGGAGACCCAGTTCTTC. Translation gives CASSHTGGAGETQFF.

The rearrangement links TRBV27 to TRBJ2-3, with D perhaps matching TRBD2 (6 bases). The J call may be faulty, since TRBJ2-7 better matches the DNA end. The CDR3 has 16 amino acids. The germline V gene has CDR1 MNHEY and CDR2 SMNVEV (reference sequence). DNA for the CDR3: TGTGCCAGCAGTCTCACGGGGGTGAGATGCACAGATACGCAGTACTTC. Encoded protein: CASSLTGVRCTDTQYF.

The chain recombines TRBV6-1 with TRBJ2-7; 7 positions agree with TRBD1. Germline loops: CDR1 MNHNS, CDR2 SASEGT. V shed 6 bases, J shed 1 base, and the junction held 3 bases outside the gene matches. CDR3 length: 13 residues. The CDR3 DNA reads TGTGCCAGCAGCGCGACAGGGTCCTACGAGCAGTACTTC. Protein product: CASSATGSYEQYF.

This chain links TRBV6-5 with TRBJ2-7; D uncertain. This CDR3 is 14 amino acids long. CDR1 and CDR2 from the germline V gene are MNHEY and SVGAGI. V was clipped by 4 bases and J by 2 bases, with 12 bases between them. CDR3 protein: CASSLMGRTYEQYF. CDR3 bases: TGTGCCAGCAGTTTAATGGGCAGAACCTACGAGCAGTACTTC.

The chain employs TRBV12-3 or TRBV12-4 and TRBJ2-4; the match to TRBD1 covers 7 bases. The end of the DNA aligns better with TRBJ2-7, so the J call may be wrong. The CDR3 runs 13 residues. The DNA of the CDR3 is TGTGCCAGCAGCCCCGGACAGGTCTACGAGCAGTACTTC. Encoded protein: CASSPGQVYEQYF.

This clonotype was counted between two and nine times. V is TRBV6-1 and J is TRBJ1-5, with 8 bases lining up with TRBD1. Germline V gene lookup returns CDR1 MNHNS and CDR2 SASEGT. Trimming at V came to 4 bases and at J to 0 bases, leaving 2 bases not matched to a gene. This CDR3 is built from 15 residues. The CDR3 sequence: CASSVGTGSNQPQHF. Written as DNA, the CDR3 is TGTGCCAGCAGTGTGGGGACAGGTAGCAATCAGCCCCAGCATTTT.

This clonotype was seen many times. The chain recombines TRBV6-1 with TRBJ2-6; weak D call: TRBD2 (6 bases). The CDR3 runs 14 residues. Germline V gene data show CDR1 as MNHNS and CDR2 as SASEGT. Trimming shortened V by 11 bases and J by 2 bases, and 13 bases separated the two germline ends. CDR3 sequence: CASGTGAGANVLTF. In DNA, the CDR3 is TGTGCCTCTGGGACTGGGGCTGGGGCCAACGTCCTGACTTTC.

The V and J genes are TRBV28 and TRBJ2-1; 10 bases line up with TRBD1. Trimming cost V 7 bases and J 4 bases; bases outside gene matches: 4. The V gene's germline CDR1 is MDHEN and CDR2 SYDVKM. This CDR3 comprises 14 residues. The CDR3 here is CASTRTGGYNEQFF. The CDR3 coding sequence is TGTGCCAGCACTCGGACAGGGGGATACAATGAGCAGTTCTTC.

The chain recombines TRBV7-8 with TRBJ2-1; 7 nucleotides align to TRBD2. V was pared by 0 bases and J by 13 bases, with 15 bases of the junction left unmatched. In germline, CDR1 is SGHVS, CDR2 FQNEAQ. The CDR3 is 16 amino acids. The CDR3 DNA reads as TGTGCCAGCAGCTTAGCGGGGTTCTCAGGGAGGGAGACCCAGTTCTTC. It codes for CASSLAGFSGRETQFF.

Points on this clonotype: A read error may produce the germline difference seen at one junction end. The CDR3 reads CASRGLRATNIQYF. CDR3 in DNA: TGTGCCAGCCGGGGGCTGCGAGCCACAAACATTCAGTACTTT. The V gene is TRBV6-1, the J gene TRBJ2-4; D might be TRBD1 or TRBD2, each matching 6 bases. CDR1 and CDR2 from the germline V gene are MNHNS and SASEGT. The CDR3 is made up of 14 amino acids.

On this clonotype itself: The germline gene is not matched at one end of the junction; a read error may be the cause. The chain has TRBV6-5 and TRBJ2-1, with 11 nucleotides matching TRBD2. Germline loops: CDR1 MNHEY, CDR2 SVGAGI. The CDR3 length is 21 residues. In DNA, the CDR3 is TGTGCCAGCAGTTACGCCTCCCCCGGGGGGAGGCTAGCGGGAGGCAGGGATAAGCAGTATTTC. Translating it yields CASSYASPGGRLAGGRDKQYF.